Presented here are 22 T cell receptor beta chains from one specimen sequenced in a study of blood T cell repertoires in COVID-19. Sequencing used immunoSEQ multiplex PCR; TCRdb keeps in-frame clones, though not all of them. The repertoire holds roughly 230,000 clones, with around 82% as singletons. Sequences were obtained from peripheral blood. Receptor source: a man aged 50 to 59 with active or convalescent COVID-19.

This chain links TRBV29-1 with TRBJ1-2; D not resolved. Germline CDR1 and CDR2: SQVTM and ANQGSEA. The V gene lost 1 base and the J gene lost 11 bases, with 11 bases spanning the gap. CDR3 length: 11 amino acids. The CDR3 DNA follows: TGCAGCGTTGAAGGTCGAGAAGTTTACACCTTC. It translates to CSVEGREVYTF.

The chain links TRBV7-9 to TRBJ1-2, with D tentatively TRBD1 (6 bases). The germline V gene encodes CDR1 SEHNR and CDR2 FQNEAQ (reference sequence). Trimming took 7 bases from V and 2 from J, leaving 11 bases between them. The CDR3 sequence is 13 residues long. CDR3 protein: CASTLDRNYGYTF. The CDR3 DNA reads TGTGCCAGCACGCTGGACAGAAACTATGGCTACACCTTC.

This chain uses TRBV7-8 with TRBJ1-4; a weak D match, TRBD1 (6 bases). Germline V gene lookup returns CDR1 SGHVS and CDR2 FQNEAQ. This CDR3 comprises 15 residues. V was clipped by 4 bases and J by 5 bases, with 14 bases between them. The CDR3 is CASSSRGGINEKLFF. The CDR3 DNA sequence: TGTGCCAGCAGCTCGAGGGGGGGAATCAATGAAAAACTGTTTTTT.

This clone is a singleton in its sample. This rearrangement joins TRBV5-1 to TRBJ1-2, with D tentatively TRBD1 (6 bases). The length of the CDR3 is 17 residues. V dropped 0 bases and J dropped 1 base, with 16 bases sitting between them. CDR1 is SGHRS and CDR2 is YFSETQ in the germline V gene. The CDR3 sequence: CASSLAGGANLNYGYTF. The CDR3 DNA is TGCGCCAGCAGCTTGGCCGGGGGGGCCAACCTTAACTATGGCTACACCTTC.

The CDR3 nucleotides read TGCGCCAGCACCCTACTTGGGAACACTGAAGCTTTCTTT. Protein sequence: CASTLLGNTEAFF. The chain couples TRBV5-1 to TRBJ1-1, with D hard to call. V gave up 6 bases and J gave up 1 base, with 10 bases separating them. This CDR3 is 13 amino acids long. Per germline, CDR1 SGHRS and CDR2 YFSETQ.

V gene TRBV3-1 (or the pseudogene TRBV3-2) combines with J gene TRBJ1-5; D is perhaps TRBD1 (5 bases). CDR1 is LGHDT and CDR2 is YNNKEL in the germline V gene (reference sequence). Trimming pared 1 base from V and 5 bases from J, leaving 9 bases between. CDR3 size: 14 residues. The CDR3 protein is CASSQGQQDQPQHF. CDR3 nucleotide sequence: TGTGCCAGCAGCCAAGGACAGCAGGATCAGCCCCAGCATTTT.

The chain uses TRBV15 and TRBJ2-7, with D possibly TRBD2 on 7 matching bases. This CDR3 region has 15 residues. Trimming took off 3 bases at V and 2 bases at J, with 14 bases between the two ends. Germline V CDR1 and CDR2: LNHNV, YYDKDF (reference sequence). The CDR3 is CATSSGGLAAYEQYF. CDR3 DNA: TGTGCCACCAGCAGCGGGGGGCTAGCGGCCTACGAGCAGTACTTC.

The rearrangement joins TRBV9 to TRBJ2-3; 9 bases fit TRBD2. Per the germline V gene, CDR1 is SGDLS and CDR2 is YYNGEE. The CDR3 extends over 15 amino acids. Germline trimming cut 4 bases from V and 2 bases from J; bases unmatched to any gene: 5. The CDR3 loop is CASSTLAGNTDTQYF. The CDR3 nucleotides read TGTGCCAGCAGCACGCTAGCGGGGAACACAGATACGCAGTATTTT.

V gene TRBV3-1 (or the pseudogene TRBV3-2) combines with J gene TRBJ1-1, with D possibly being TRBD1 (5 bases). Trimming took 1 base from V and 1 from J, leaving 10 bases between them. The CDR3 contains 15 residues. Germline V gene data show CDR1 as LGHDT and CDR2 as YNNKEL (reference sequence). The CDR3 loop reads CASSQGNRGNTEAFF. Written as DNA, the CDR3 is TGTGCCAGCAGCCAAGGTAATAGGGGGAACACTGAAGCTTTCTTT.

This clone came up once. The rearrangement links TRBV7-9 to TRBJ2-3; perhaps TRBD2 as D (7 bases). V lost 5 bases and J lost 4, with 19 bases in between. CDR1 and CDR2 from the germline V gene are SEHNR and FQNEAQ (reference sequence). The CDR3 has 16 amino acids. The CDR3 DNA reads TGTGCCAGCAGCCCCGTCGGGGGGCGGGGGTCAGATACGCAGTATTTT. It translates to CASSPVGGRGSDTQYF.

The chain links TRBV27 to TRBJ1-6, with D possibly matching TRBD1 (5 bases). This CDR3 spans 15 amino acids. V was trimmed by 4 bases and J by 10 bases, leaving 17 bases between them. CDR1 MNHEY and CDR2 SMNVEV come from the germline V gene (reference sequence). CDR3 DNA sequence: TGTGCCAGCAGTTCCCGAGGCGGGACGGGGTCACCCCTCCACTTT. The encoded protein is CASSSRGGTGSPLHF.

This rearrangement joins TRBV6-2 or TRBV6-3 to TRBJ2-7; no clear D. The CDR3 sequence is 11 residues long. The germline V and J ends were trimmed by 4 bases and 4 bases, with 5 bases remaining between them. Germline assignment: CDR1 MNHEY and CDR2 SVGEGT. This chain's CDR3 is CASSSLYEQYF. CDR3 nucleotide sequence: TGTGCCAGCAGTTCCCTATACGAGCAGTACTTC.

A word on this clone: One end of the junction fails to match germline, which may point to a read error. This chain joins TRBV4-3 and TRBJ1-1, with D possibly TRBD1 on 5 matching bases. CDR3 length: 15 amino acids. The germline V gene encodes CDR1 LGHNA and CDR2 YSLEER. CDR3 bases: TGCGCCAGCAGCCAAGTCTGGGGGGGGAACGCTGAAGCTTTCTTT. Its protein product is CASSQVWGGNAEAFF.

This clone was seen once. The J gene is TRBJ2-3, the V gene TRBV6-5; 8 bases align to TRBD1. Germline V gives CDR1 MNHEY, CDR2 SVGAGI. The CDR3 covers 15 residues. Losses at the gene ends were 2 bases for V and 4 bases for J; bases not matched to a gene: 5. The CDR3: CASSYDRGAADTQYF. CDR3 nucleotides: TGTGCCAGCAGTTACGACAGGGGCGCCGCAGATACGCAGTATTTT.

This clone was picked up a small number of times. V and J are TRBV30 and TRBJ1-1; a possible D gene is TRBD1 (6 bases). V lost 0 bases and J 0 bases, leaving 11 bases between the germline ends. CDR3 length: 15 residues. The germline V gene has CDR1 GTSNPN and CDR2 SVGIG (reference sequence). The CDR3 DNA follows: TGTGCCTGGAGTGTAGGACAGACCGTGAACACTGAAGCTTTCTTT. Encoded protein: CAWSVGQTVNTEAFF.

This rearrangement joins TRBV7-3 to TRBJ2-2, with D perhaps matching TRBD1 (7 bases). Deletions cut 5 bases from V and 3 bases from J, with 16 bases between. There are 16 residues in the CDR3. Germline CDR1 reads SGHTA; CDR2 reads FQGTGA. The CDR3, as DNA: TGTGCCAGCAGCGCTGGGCGGGACAGATACACCGGGGAGCTGTTTTTT. Protein: CASSAGRDRYTGELFF.

This chain joins TRBV5-1 and TRBJ2-7; D perhaps matches TRBD2 (5 bases). Deletions cut 0 bases from V and 2 bases from J, with 15 bases between. Germline values: CDR1 SGHRS, CDR2 YFSETQ. This CDR3 is built from 16 residues. The CDR3 loop is CASSLAADPGAYEQYF. CDR3 bases: TGCGCCAGCAGCTTGGCCGCGGACCCCGGGGCCTACGAGCAGTACTTC. Combining the CDR3 with reference TRBV5-1 and TRBJ2-7 gives the whole variable domain KAGVTQTPRYLIKTRGQQVTLSCSPISGHRSVSWYQQTPGQGLQFLFEYFSETQRNKGNFPGRFSGRQFSNSRSEMNVSTLELGDSALYLCASSLAADPGAYEQYFGPGTRLTVT.

In the case of this clone: Other DNA sequences of this sample code for an identical CDR3. The rearrangement links TRBV5-1 to TRBJ2-2, with TRBD1 identical over 8 bases. The ends lost 6 bases at V and 2 bases at J; junction bases unmatched: 3. Germline-derived CDR1 and CDR2 are SGHRS and YFSETQ. The CDR3 length is 14 residues. Here the CDR3 DNA reads TGCGCCAGCATAGGGACAGGAAACACCGGGGAGCTGTTTTTT. It encodes CASIGTGNTGELFF.

This clone was seen more than once but under ten times. The chain has TRBV7-2 and TRBJ2-7; 10 positions match TRBD2. CDR1 is SGHTA, CDR2 FQGNSA, per germline. CDR3 length: 14 amino acids. V lost 5 bases, J lost 0 bases, and 1 base stayed unmatched. CDR3 DNA sequence: TGTGCCAGCAGCCCTAGCGGGAGCTCCTACGAGCAGTACTTC. Translation: CASSPSGSSYEQYF.

V gene TRBV11-2 combines with J gene TRBJ2-3, with 8 bases lining up with TRBD2. There are 15 residues in the CDR3. Germline V lookup: CDR1 SGHAT, CDR2 FQNNGV. The J segment lost 6 bases and the V segment lost 1 base, leaving 6 bases of the junction unmatched. In DNA, the CDR3 is TGTGCCAGCAGCTTAGTGAGCGGGGGTCTTGATACGCAGTATTTT. It encodes CASSLVSGGLDTQYF. The full variable domain, its missing parts supplied by reference TRBV11-2 and TRBJ2-3, is EAGVAQSPRYKIIEKRQSVAFWCNPISGHATLYWYQQILGQGPKLLIQFQNNGVVDDSQLPKDRFSAERLKGVDSTLKIQPAKLEDSAVYLCASSLVSGGLDTQYFGPGTRLTVL.

The sample holds a few counts of this clone. The J gene is TRBJ1-1, the V gene TRBV6-6, with a weak D call TRBD1 (5 bases). V was shortened by 5 bases and J by 0 bases, with 13 bases between the two germline ends. Germline lookup yields CDR1 MNHNY and CDR2 SVGAGI (reference sequence). This CDR3 has 15 amino acids. In DNA, the CDR3 is TGTGCCAGCAGTACGACAGAGATTTTGAACACTGAAGCTTTCTTT. Translation gives CASSTTEILNTEAFF.

This chain joins TRBV5-3 and TRBJ1-2; possibly TRBD1 for D (5 bases). TRBV5-3 qualifies as an ORF whose function is uncertain. V shed 6 bases and J shed 8 bases, with 32 bases lying between them. This CDR3 spans 18 amino acids. The CDR3 nucleotides are TGTGCCAGAACCCAGATCGTCGGGCCAGGGAAGCGCTTAGGCGGCTACACCTTC. Translating gives CARTQIVGPGKRLGGYTF.